There are many counts of the clone carrying this TCR beta chain. Both TCRalpha and TCRbeta chains were reverse transcribed with V-gene-specific primers. Over roughly 19 PCR cycles, TCRs were amplified from a constant-region primer and V-primer adapter. mRNA that had been isolated underwent amplification through in vitro transcription. TCRdb re-derived calls from the reads in MiXCR, one entry per CDR3 protein. Of more than 70,000 distinct CDR3 sequences listed, around 31% were seen once; the top ten hold around 10%. Documented time point: before trial treatment. As their treatment, donors received nivolumab, ipilimumab, aspirin, low-dose cyclophosphamide and low-dose radiotherapy. The CDR3 covers 13 residues. The germline CDR1 and CDR2 sequences are SGHAT and FQNNGV. The germline V and J ends were trimmed by 4 bases and 7 bases, with 11 bases remaining between them. This sample was taken from a study of low-dose radiotherapy and immunotherapy resistance in tumors. About the research overall: One day before radiation and immunotherapy, intravenous cyclophosphamide 200 mg/m2 was administered, with this repeated every two weeks.

Sequencing was performed on PBMCs, taken before treatment. This receptor was obtained from a female donor with ovarian cancer. J is TRBJ2-1 and V is TRBV11-2, with no clear D. The CDR3 nucleotides are TGTGCCAGCAGCTCTCAATACTATAATGAGCAGTTCTTC. It codes for CASSSQYYNEQFF.